This T cell receptor beta chain was recovered during a study of blood T cell repertoires in COVID-19. The V gene's germline CDR1 is SGHNT and CDR2 YYREEE (reference sequence). The CDR3 loop spans 14 amino acids. With 4 bases removed from V and 0 bases from J, the gap between germline ends came to 10 bases. Profiled with immunoSEQ multiplex PCR; TCRdb holds only in-frame clones, not every one. The sample includes 410,000 or so clones, 89% of them seen just once. Seattle patients were enrolled while actively infected and followed longitudinally. Sequenced: peripheral blood. The sequence came from a middle-aged woman with COVID-19, enrolled during active disease. V usage is TRBV5-4 and J usage is TRBJ1-2; the D is unclear. CDR3: CASSPGGANYGYTF. Written as DNA, the CDR3 is TGTGCCAGCAGCCCCGGTGGAGCTAACTATGGCTACACCTTC.